This T cell receptor (beta chain) was identified in a study of cytomegalovirus exposure and HLA in healthy donors. About this clone itself: What it binds is unknown.

This CDR3 region has 15 residues. The germline CDR1 and CDR2 sequences are MNHEY and SVGAGI. Trimming pared 2 bases from V and 4 bases from J, leaving 9 bases between. Primers for the PCR totalled 60 Vbeta and 13 Jbeta. Sequencing was performed with immunoSEQ multiplex PCR; in TCRdb, only in-frame clones are kept and a portion is missing. The sample gives 160,000 or so clones, roughly 85% of which show up once; approximately 0.73% is in the top ten. Study results and caveats: Follow-up analysis later connected one missense variant in DCLRE1C with trimming of TCR beta V- and J-genes. CMV serostatus was the sole immune exposure information available. Association with HLA alleles at 0.05 false discovery rate was found for 16,951 TCR beta sequences in a later analysis.

This clonotype was sampled from a woman in her forties in good health and CMV-seronegative. The rearrangement links TRBV6-5 to TRBJ2-6; a possible D gene is TRBD2 (5 bases). The sample taken for sequencing was PBMCs. The CDR3 nucleotides are TGTGCCAGCAGTTACGAGTCGGGAGGGGCCAACGTCCTGACTTTC. This translates into CASSYESGGANVLTF.